These 21 T cell receptor beta chains share one sample of origin, sequenced in a study of OX40 agonist ivuxolimab in advanced cancers. Only in-frame clones appear in the TCRdb table, and some are missing; sequencing was by immunoSEQ multiplex PCR. The table has about 71,000 clones, roughly 78% seen once. Source: CD4+ or CD8+ T cells sorted from blood, taken in a trial of the OX40 agonist ivuxolimab. All receptors derive from an adult with an advanced solid tumor such as melanoma, head and neck, liver or kidney cancer.

This clone was detected ten times or more. This chain uses TRBV6-6 with TRBJ1-6, with D possibly being TRBD1 (6 bases). The V end lost 4 bases, the J end lost 9 bases, and 13 bases lay between the germline ends. Germline V gene data show CDR1 as MNHNY and CDR2 as SVGAGI (reference sequence). CDR3 length equals 14 residues. The CDR3 DNA follows: TGTGCCAGCAGTTCGCGGGACACCTTTTCACCCCTCCACTTT. Amino acids: CASSSRDTFSPLHF.

This chain connects TRBV30 to TRBJ2-2; 7 bases agree with TRBD1. The CDR3 is made up of 15 amino acids. CDR1 and CDR2 (germline): GTSNPN, SVGIG (reference sequence). Unmatched junction bases numbered 7, after V lost 0 bases and J lost 6 bases. CDR3 sequence: CAWSVLQGEAGELFF. For the CDR3, the DNA is TGTGCCTGGAGTGTCCTCCAGGGGGAAGCCGGGGAGCTGTTTTTT.

J is TRBJ2-5 and V is TRBV11-1; D not resolved. The CDR3 consists of 14 residues. Germline V lookup: CDR1 SGHAT, CDR2 FQDESV (reference sequence). Trimming pared 4 bases from V and 4 bases from J, leaving 13 bases between. CDR3 sequence (DNA): TGTGCCAGCAGCTCCACAAGGCTTCCAGAGACCCAGTACTTC. Translated, it gives CASSSTRLPETQYF.

The chain combines TRBV7-9 with TRBJ1-3; 7 bases align to TRBD1. Trimming removed 5 bases from V and 11 bases from J; junction bases left unmatched: 9. Germline V gene sequence: CDR1 SEHNR, CDR2 FQNEAQ (reference sequence). This CDR3 spans 13 amino acids. CDR3 in DNA: TGTGCCAGCAGCCATTCCACGGGACAGTCCATATATTTT. Amino acids: CASSHSTGQSIYF.

This sequence joins TRBV30 and TRBJ2-1; D might be TRBD1 (6 bases). The CDR3 extends over 12 amino acids. Germline V gene data show CDR1 as GTSNPN and CDR2 as SVGIG (reference sequence). Deletions cut 3 bases from V and 14 bases from J, with 17 bases between. DNA of the CDR3: TGTGCCTGGAGCGGCTGGGACAAAAGGGAGTTCTTC. The encoded protein is CAWSGWDKREFF.

The chain joins TRBV7-6 to TRBJ2-7; 8 bases are shared with TRBD1. Looked up from germline, CDR1 is SGHVS and CDR2 is FNYEAQ. V gave up 5 bases and J gave up 4 bases; unmatched junction bases: 1. The length of the CDR3 is 12 residues. The CDR3 bases are TGTGCCAGCAGCAGACAGGGGTACGAGCAGTACTTC. Its protein product is CASSRQGYEQYF.

This sequence joins TRBV4-1 and TRBJ2-7; weak D call: TRBD2 (5 bases). The CDR3 totals 14 residues. V lost 4 bases, J lost 0 bases, and 10 bases lay in between. Germline CDR1 MGHRA, CDR2 YSYEKL. The DNA of the CDR3 is TGCGCCAGCAGCCCCAGCGGAATCTCCTACGAGCAGTACTTC. Translating it yields CASSPSGISYEQYF.

This clone was seen only a few times. This sequence joins TRBV19 and TRBJ2-1; TRBD2 aligns across 13 bases. The CDR3 spans 18 residues. Trimming cost V 3 bases and J 2 bases; bases outside gene matches: 7. In germline, CDR1 is LNHDA, CDR2 SQIVND (reference sequence). The CDR3 sequence: CASSMGTSGKKAYNEQFF. The CDR3 DNA sequence: TGTGCCAGTAGTATGGGGACTAGCGGGAAAAAAGCCTACAATGAGCAGTTCTTC.

This chain connects TRBV10-3 to TRBJ1-2; the D is unclear. Germline lookup yields CDR1 ENHRY and CDR2 SYGVKD. Trimming stripped 4 bases from V and 7 bases from J, with 16 bases between. The CDR3 is 14 residues long. CDR3 loop: CAISAAGPPGGYTF. CDR3 sequence (DNA): TGTGCCATCAGTGCGGCAGGTCCACCGGGTGGCTACACCTTC.

V and J are TRBV4-1 and TRBJ2-7; TRBD1 matches at 10 bases. The CDR3 spans 15 residues. The J segment lost 3 bases and the V segment lost 4 bases, leaving 6 bases of the junction unmatched. Germline CDR1 reads MGHRA; CDR2 reads YSYEKL. In DNA, the CDR3 is TGCGCCAGCAGCCTCCGGACAGGGGGGTTCTACGAGCAGTACTTC. It yields the protein CASSLRTGGFYEQYF.

The chain is built from TRBV2 and TRBJ1-2; D is undetermined. V shed 6 bases and J shed 8 bases, with 13 bases lying between them. There are 12 residues in the CDR3. The germline gives CDR1 SNHLY, CDR2 FYNNEI. CDR3: CASSSGMGGYTF. The DNA for the CDR3 is TGTGCCAGCAGCTCGGGGATGGGGGGCTACACCTTC.

V is TRBV19 and J is TRBJ2-3; 12 nucleotides agree with TRBD2. V lost 10 bases and J lost 0; bases outside the gene matches: 17. Germline V gene sequence: CDR1 LNHDA, CDR2 SQIVND (reference sequence). The CDR3 extends over 19 amino acids. The CDR3 nucleotides read TGTGCCACCGTAGGGCTCTCGACTAGCGGGGGCCCTAGCACAGATACGCAGTATTTT. Translating gives CATVGLSTSGGPSTDTQYF.

V and J are TRBV5-1 and TRBJ2-3; D is possibly TRBD1 (5 bases). The CDR3 has 13 amino acids. Trimming stripped 0 bases from V and 6 bases from J, with 8 bases between. CDR1 is SGHRS, CDR2 YFSETQ, per germline. The chain's CDR3 is CASSLGRVDTQYF. Written as DNA, the CDR3 is TGCGCCAGCAGCTTGGGCAGGGTTGATACGCAGTATTTT.

This clone was seen once. This sequence joins TRBV5-1 and TRBJ1-2; D is uncertain. Germline-derived CDR1 and CDR2 are SGHRS and YFSETQ. Between the trimmed V and J ends, which lost 2 bases and 4 bases, there was a span of 12 bases. The CDR3 consists of 14 residues. CDR3 coding DNA: TGCGCCAGCAGCTTAGCTGGCAGTACCTATGGCTACACCTTC. As protein: CASSLAGSTYGYTF. Drawing the rest from reference TRBV5-1 and TRBJ1-2, the complete variable domain is KAGVTQTPRYLIKTRGQQVTLSCSPISGHRSVSWYQQTPGQGLQFLFEYFSETQRNKGNFPGRFSGRQFSNSRSEMNVSTLELGDSALYLCASSLAGSTYGYTFGSGTRLTVV.

This chain joins TRBV28 and TRBJ2-1; 9 nucleotides match TRBD2. Trimming cost V 5 bases and J 8 bases; bases outside gene matches: 10. The CDR3 covers 15 residues. Germline CDR1 and CDR2: MDHEN and SYDVKM. The DNA for the CDR3 is TGTGCCAGCAGTCGAGTAGCGGGAGCCTCAGATGAGCAGTTCTTC. Amino acid sequence: CASSRVAGASDEQFF.

As for this clone: This sequence may be a read error, since a much larger clone differs from it by one base. In the same sample, other DNA sequences code for this CDR3. V and J are TRBV6-1 and TRBJ1-2; TRBD1 aligns across 9 bases. The CDR3 runs to 14 residues. Looked up from germline, CDR1 is MNHNS and CDR2 is SASEGT. The CDR3 sequence: CASSEGDRAYGYTF. The CDR3 DNA reads as TGTGCCAGTAGTGAAGGGGACAGGGCGTATGGCTACACCTTC.

The V and J genes are TRBV6-5 and TRBJ1-1, with a tentative D call TRBD1 (6 bases). CDR3 size: 13 residues. V lost 4 bases and J 13 bases, leaving 19 bases between the germline ends. The germline V gene has CDR1 MNHEY and CDR2 SVGAGI. The CDR3 loop reads CASSWTDPSKDFF. In DNA, the CDR3 is TGTGCCAGCAGTTGGACAGATCCCTCCAAAGATTTCTTT.

This chain connects TRBV10-2 to TRBJ2-1; 11 nucleotides align to TRBD2. Per germline, CDR1 WSHSY and CDR2 SAAADI. This CDR3 contains 18 residues. The V gene end was trimmed by 1 base and the J gene end by 8 bases; junction bases not matched to a gene: 13. The CDR3: CASSEYGLAGLLGYEQFF. The CDR3 coding sequence is TGCGCCAGCAGTGAGTACGGACTAGCGGGCCTACTCGGGTATGAGCAGTTCTTC.

This clone was counted only a few times. The V call is TRBV29-1, the J call TRBJ2-5; tentatively, D is TRBD1 (5 bases). This CDR3 has 14 amino acids. V was cut by 0 bases and J by 7 bases, with 15 bases left in between. Germline V gives CDR1 SQVTM, CDR2 ANQGSEA. CDR3: CSVEDPGRTMTQYF. Written as DNA, the CDR3 is TGCAGCGTTGAAGATCCCGGCAGGACAATGACCCAGTACTTC.

This clone showed up just once. The rearrangement joins TRBV7-9 to TRBJ2-1, with 8 bases fitting TRBD1. Germline CDR1 and CDR2: SEHNR and FQNEAQ (reference sequence). J lost 10 bases, V lost 0 bases, and 8 bases had no gene match. The CDR3 spans 15 residues. CDR3 DNA: TGTGCCAGCAGCTTAGCGTGGGACAGGCCCCTAGAGCAGTTCTTC. Translated, it gives CASSLAWDRPLEQFF.

V and J are TRBV5-1 and TRBJ2-7; 12 bases align to TRBD2. Trimming at V came to 0 bases and at J to 5 bases, leaving 6 bases not matched to a gene. The CDR3 is 16 residues long. Per the germline V gene, CDR1 is SGHRS and CDR2 is YFSETQ. In DNA, the CDR3 is TGCGCCAGCAGCTTGGCCCCGTCTAGCGGGAGGGACGAGCAGTACTTC. This gives the protein CASSLAPSSGRDEQYF.